This T cell receptor beta chain appears in the sequencing data of a study of CD8 T cells in Susac syndrome. This clonotype occurred once. No antigen is known for it. V gave up 0 bases and J gave up 8 bases, with 20 bases separating them. Germline CDR1 DFQATT, CDR2 SNEGSKA (reference sequence). CDR3 length: 16 residues. An input of roughly 0.5 to 1 ug of RNA was subjected to reverse transcription using random hexamers. Coverage of TCR beta CDR3 amplification by immunoSEQ multiplex PCR extended to 54 Vbeta and 13 Jbeta. Via MiXCR, TCRdb re-called the immunoSEQ multiplex PCR reads, giving one row per CDR3 protein. Of 150,000 to 200,000 distinct CDR3 sequences in the sample, about 94% were seen once. Sequencing of TCR beta drew on CD8+ and CD4+ T cells from blood. Study-wide points: TCR sequencing and HLA analysis covered a relatively small number of individuals.

This clonotype was obtained from a human donor with multiple sclerosis. Sequencing was done on a sample of CD4+ T cells from PBMCs. The chain carries TRBV20-1 and TRBJ2-1; D may correspond to TRBD1 or TRBD2 (6 bases each). CDR3 sequence: CSARDTGAGLVDEQFF. The CDR3 nucleotides read TGCAGTGCTAGAGATACGGGGGCGGGCCTAGTCGATGAGCAGTTCTTC.